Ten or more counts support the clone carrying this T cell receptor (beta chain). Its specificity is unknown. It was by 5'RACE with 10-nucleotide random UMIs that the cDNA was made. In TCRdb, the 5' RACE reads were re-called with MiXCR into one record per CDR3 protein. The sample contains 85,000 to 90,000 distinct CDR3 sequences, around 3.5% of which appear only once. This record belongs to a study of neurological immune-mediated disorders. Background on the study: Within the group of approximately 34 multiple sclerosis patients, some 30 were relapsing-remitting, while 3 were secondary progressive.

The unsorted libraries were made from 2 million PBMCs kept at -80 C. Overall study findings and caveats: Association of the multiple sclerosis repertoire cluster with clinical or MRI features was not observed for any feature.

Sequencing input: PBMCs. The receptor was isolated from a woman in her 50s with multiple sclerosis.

CDR3: CAISESRTEQFF. DNA for the CDR3: TGTGCCATCAGTGAGTCGAGGACAGAGCAGTTCTTC. The chain recombines TRBV10-3 with TRBJ2-1, with D perhaps TRBD1 (5 bases). This CDR3 region has 12 residues. The germline V gene has CDR1 ENHRY and CDR2 SYGVKD. The V and J ends lost 0 bases and 10 bases respectively, with 7 bases between them.